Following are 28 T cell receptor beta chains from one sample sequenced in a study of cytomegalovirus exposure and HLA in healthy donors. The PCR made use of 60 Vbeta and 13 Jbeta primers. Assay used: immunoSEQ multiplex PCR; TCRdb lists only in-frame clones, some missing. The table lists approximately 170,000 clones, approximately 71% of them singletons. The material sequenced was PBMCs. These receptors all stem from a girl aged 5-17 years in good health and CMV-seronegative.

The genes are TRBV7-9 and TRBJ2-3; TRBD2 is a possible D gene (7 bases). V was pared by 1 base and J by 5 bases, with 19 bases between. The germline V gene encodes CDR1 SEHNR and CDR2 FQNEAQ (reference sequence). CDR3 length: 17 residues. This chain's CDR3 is CASSLGIVGGRRDTQYF. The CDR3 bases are TGTGCCAGCAGCTTAGGAATTGTCGGGGGGCGAAGAGATACGCAGTATTTT.

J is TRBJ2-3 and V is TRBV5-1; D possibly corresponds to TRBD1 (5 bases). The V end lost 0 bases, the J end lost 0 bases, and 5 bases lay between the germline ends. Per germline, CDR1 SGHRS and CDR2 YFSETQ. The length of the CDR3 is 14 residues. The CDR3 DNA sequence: TGCGCCAGCAGCTTGGGACAGAGCACAGATACGCAGTATTTT. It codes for CASSLGQSTDTQYF.

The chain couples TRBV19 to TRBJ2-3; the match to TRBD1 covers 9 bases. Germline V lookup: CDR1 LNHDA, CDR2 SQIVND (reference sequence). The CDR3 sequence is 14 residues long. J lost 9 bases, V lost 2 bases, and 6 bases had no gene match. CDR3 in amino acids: CASSIPRTGDTQYF. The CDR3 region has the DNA TGTGCCAGTAGTATACCCCGGACAGGGGACACGCAGTATTTT.

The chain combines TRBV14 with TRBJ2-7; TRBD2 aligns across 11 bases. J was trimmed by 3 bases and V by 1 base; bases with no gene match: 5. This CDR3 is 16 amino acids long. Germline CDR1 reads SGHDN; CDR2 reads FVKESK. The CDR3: CASSQGTSGGGYEQYF. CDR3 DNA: TGTGCCAGCAGCCAAGGCACTAGCGGGGGAGGCTACGAGCAGTACTTC. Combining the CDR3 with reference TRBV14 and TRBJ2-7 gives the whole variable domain EAGVTQFPSHSVIEKGQTVTLRCDPISGHDNLYWYRRVMGKEIKFLLHFVKESKQDESGMPNNRFLAERTGGTYSTLKVQPAELEDSGVYFCASSQGTSGGGYEQYFGPGTRLTVT.

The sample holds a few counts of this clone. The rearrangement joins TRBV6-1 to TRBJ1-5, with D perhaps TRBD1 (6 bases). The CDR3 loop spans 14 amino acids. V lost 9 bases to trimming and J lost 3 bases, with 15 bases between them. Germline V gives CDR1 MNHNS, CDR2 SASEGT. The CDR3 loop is CASDRDTNNQPQHF. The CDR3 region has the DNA TGTGCCAGTGACCGGGACACCAACAATCAGCCCCAGCATTTT.

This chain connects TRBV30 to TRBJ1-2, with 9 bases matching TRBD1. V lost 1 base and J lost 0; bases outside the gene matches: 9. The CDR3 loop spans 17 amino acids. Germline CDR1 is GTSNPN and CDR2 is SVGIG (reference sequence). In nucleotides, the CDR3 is TGTGCCTGGAGTGCCAGAACAGGGGGCCTAACTAACTATGGCTACACCTTC. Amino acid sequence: CAWSARTGGLTNYGYTF. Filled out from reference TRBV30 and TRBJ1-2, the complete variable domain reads SQTIHQWPATLVQPVGSPLSLECTVEGTSNPNLYWYRQAAGRGLQLLFYSVGIGQISSEVPQNLSASRPQDRQFILSSKKLLLSDSGFYLCAWSARTGGLTNYGYTFGSGTRLTVV.

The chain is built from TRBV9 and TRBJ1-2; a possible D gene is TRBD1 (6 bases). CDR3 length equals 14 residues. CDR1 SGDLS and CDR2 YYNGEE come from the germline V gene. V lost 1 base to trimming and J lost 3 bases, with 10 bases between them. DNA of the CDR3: TGTGCCAGCAGCGTAACAGGGATGGACTATGGCTACACCTTC. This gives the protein CASSVTGMDYGYTF.

The CDR3 DNA reads as TGTGCCAGCAGCTACGAGCCAAATTATGGCTACACCTTC. Protein: CASSYEPNYGYTF. This chain joins TRBV6-5 and TRBJ1-2; D is uncertain. Between the trimmed V and J ends, which lost 6 bases and 5 bases, there was a span of 13 bases. This CDR3 is built from 13 residues. The germline CDR1 and CDR2 sequences are MNHEY and SVGAGI.

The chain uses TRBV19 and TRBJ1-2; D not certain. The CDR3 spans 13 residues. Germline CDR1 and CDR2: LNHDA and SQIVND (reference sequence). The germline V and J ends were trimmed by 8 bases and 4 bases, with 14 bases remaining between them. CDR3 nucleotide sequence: TGTGCCAGTTCCCCCCGAGGAGGCTATGGCTACACCTTC. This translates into CASSPRGGYGYTF.

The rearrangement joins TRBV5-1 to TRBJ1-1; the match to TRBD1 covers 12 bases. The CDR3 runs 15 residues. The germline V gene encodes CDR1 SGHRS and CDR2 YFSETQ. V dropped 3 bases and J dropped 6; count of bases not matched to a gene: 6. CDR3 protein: CASSWTGQGAAEAFF. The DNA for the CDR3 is TGCGCCAGCAGCTGGACGGGACAGGGGGCGGCTGAAGCTTTCTTT.

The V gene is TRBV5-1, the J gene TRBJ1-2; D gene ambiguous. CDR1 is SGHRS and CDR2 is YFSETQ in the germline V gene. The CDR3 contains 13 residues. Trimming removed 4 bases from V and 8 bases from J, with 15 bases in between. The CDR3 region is CASSTDTVRGYTF. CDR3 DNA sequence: TGCGCCAGCAGCACCGACACAGTCCGAGGCTACACCTTC.

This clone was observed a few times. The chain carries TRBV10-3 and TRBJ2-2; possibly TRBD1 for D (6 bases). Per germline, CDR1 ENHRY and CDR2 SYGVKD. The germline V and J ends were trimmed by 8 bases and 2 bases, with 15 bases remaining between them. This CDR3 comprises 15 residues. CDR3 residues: CAIRLGRGNTGELFF. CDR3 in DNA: TGTGCCATCCGCCTGGGCAGGGGAAACACCGGGGAGCTGTTTTTT.

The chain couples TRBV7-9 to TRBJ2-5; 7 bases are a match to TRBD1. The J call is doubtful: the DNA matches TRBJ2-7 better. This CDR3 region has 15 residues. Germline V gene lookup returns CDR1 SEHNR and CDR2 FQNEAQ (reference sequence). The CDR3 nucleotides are TGTGCCAGCAGCCCGCGCGACAGGGAGATCTACGAGCAGTACTTC. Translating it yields CASSPRDREIYEQYF.

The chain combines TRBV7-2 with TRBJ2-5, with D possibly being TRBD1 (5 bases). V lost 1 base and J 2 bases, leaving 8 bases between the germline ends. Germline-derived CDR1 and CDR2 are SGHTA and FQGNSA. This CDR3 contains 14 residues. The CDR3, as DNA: TGTGCCAGCAGCTTAGGGGGCGGACAAGAGACCCAGTACTTC. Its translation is CASSLGGGQETQYF.

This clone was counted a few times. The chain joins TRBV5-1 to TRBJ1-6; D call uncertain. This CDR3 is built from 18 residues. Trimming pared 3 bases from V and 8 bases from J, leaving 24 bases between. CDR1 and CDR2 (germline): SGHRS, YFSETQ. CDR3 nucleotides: TGCGCCAGCAGCTCGCAAACACCCAGTCGAGGGCTCGATTCACCCCTCCACTTT. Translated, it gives CASSSQTPSRGLDSPLHF. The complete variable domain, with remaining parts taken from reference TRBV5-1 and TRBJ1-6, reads KAGVTQTPRYLIKTRGQQVTLSCSPISGHRSVSWYQQTPGQGLQFLFEYFSETQRNKGNFPGRFSGRQFSNSRSEMNVSTLELGDSALYLCASSSQTPSRGLDSPLHFGNGTRLTVT.

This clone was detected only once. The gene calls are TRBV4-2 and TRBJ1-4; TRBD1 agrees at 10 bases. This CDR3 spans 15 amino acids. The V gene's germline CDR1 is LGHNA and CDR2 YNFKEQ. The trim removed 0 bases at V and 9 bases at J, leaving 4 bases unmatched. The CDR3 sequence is CASSQDPDRGQKLFF. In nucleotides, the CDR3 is TGTGCCAGCAGCCAAGATCCCGACAGGGGGCAAAAACTGTTTTTT.

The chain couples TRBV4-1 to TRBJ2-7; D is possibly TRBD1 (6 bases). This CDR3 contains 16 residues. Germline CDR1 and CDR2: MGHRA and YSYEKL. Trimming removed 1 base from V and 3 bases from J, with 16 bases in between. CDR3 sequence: CASSQGTGTLFYEQYF. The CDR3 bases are TGCGCCAGCAGCCAAGGGACCGGGACACTATTCTACGAGCAGTACTTC.

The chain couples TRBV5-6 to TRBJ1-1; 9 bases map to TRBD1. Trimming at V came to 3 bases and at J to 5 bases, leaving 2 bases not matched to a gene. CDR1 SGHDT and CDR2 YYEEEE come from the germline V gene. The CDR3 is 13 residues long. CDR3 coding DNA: TGTGCCAGCAGCTACGACAGGGGGACTGAAGCTTTCTTT. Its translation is CASSYDRGTEAFF.

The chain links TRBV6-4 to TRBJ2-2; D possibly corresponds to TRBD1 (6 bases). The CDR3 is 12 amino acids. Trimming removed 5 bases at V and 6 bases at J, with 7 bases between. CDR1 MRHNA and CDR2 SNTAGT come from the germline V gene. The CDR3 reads CASSQGSGELFF. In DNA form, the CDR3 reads TGTGCCAGCAGTCAGGGGTCCGGGGAGCTGTTTTTT.

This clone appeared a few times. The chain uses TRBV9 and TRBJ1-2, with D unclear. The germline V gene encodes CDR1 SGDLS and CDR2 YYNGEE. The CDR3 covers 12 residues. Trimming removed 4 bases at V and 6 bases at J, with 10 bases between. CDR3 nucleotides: TGTGCCAGCAGCAATCAGCGGGATGGCTACACCTTC. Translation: CASSNQRDGYTF.

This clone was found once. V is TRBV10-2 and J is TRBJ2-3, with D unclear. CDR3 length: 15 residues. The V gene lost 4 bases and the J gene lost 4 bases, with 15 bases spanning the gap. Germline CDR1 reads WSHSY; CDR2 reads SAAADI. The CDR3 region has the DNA TGCGCCAGCAGTGTGGGCAGCTCTTACGCAGATACGCAGTATTTT. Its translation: CASSVGSSYADTQYF.

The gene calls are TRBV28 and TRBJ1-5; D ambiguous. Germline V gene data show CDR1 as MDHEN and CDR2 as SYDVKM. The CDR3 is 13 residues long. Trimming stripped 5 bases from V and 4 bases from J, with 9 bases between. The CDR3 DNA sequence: TGTGCCAGCAGTATTGTCGGGAATCAGCCCCAGCATTTT. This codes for CASSIVGNQPQHF.

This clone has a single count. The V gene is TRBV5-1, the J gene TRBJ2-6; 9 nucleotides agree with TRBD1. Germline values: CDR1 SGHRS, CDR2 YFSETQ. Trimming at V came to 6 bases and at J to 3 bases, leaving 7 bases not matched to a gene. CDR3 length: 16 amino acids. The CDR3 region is CASTTGGAIGANVLTF. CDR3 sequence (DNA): TGCGCCAGCACCACAGGGGGCGCAATTGGGGCCAACGTCCTGACTTTC.

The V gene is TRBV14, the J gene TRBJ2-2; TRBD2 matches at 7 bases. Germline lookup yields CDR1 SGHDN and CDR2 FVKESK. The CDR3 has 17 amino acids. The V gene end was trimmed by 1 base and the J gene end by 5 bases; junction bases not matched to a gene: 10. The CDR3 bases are TGTGCCAGCAGCCAAGTCGTAGGACTAGGGAGTACCGGGGAGCTGTTTTTT. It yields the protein CASSQVVGLGSTGELFF.

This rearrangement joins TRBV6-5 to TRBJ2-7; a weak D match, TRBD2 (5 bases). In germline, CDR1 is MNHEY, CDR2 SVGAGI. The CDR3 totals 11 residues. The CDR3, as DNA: TGTGCTAGTTGGGCGGGCAACGAGCAGTACTTC. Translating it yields CASWAGNEQYF.

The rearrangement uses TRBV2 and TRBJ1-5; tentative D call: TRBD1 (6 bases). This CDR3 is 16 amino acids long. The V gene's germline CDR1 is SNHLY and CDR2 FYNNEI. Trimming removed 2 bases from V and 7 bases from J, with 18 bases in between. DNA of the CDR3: TGTGCCAGCAGTGAACAGGGGACCCCTCAAGGGCAGCCCCAGCATTTT. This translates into CASSEQGTPQGQPQHF.

The CDR3 nucleotides are TGTGCCACCAGCCGACTAGCGGAGGCTTCCGAGCAGTACTTC. Its protein is CATSRLAEASEQYF. The J gene is TRBJ2-7, the V gene TRBV15; 9 bases are shared with TRBD2. The germline V gene encodes CDR1 LNHNV and CDR2 YYDKDF (reference sequence). The J segment lost 6 bases and the V segment lost 5 bases, leaving 8 bases of the junction unmatched. The CDR3 is 14 residues long.

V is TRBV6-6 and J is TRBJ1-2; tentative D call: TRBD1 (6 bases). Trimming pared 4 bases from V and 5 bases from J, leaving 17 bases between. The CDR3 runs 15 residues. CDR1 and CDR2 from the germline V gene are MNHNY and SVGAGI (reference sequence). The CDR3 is CASSSLFGQLYGYTF. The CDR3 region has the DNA TGTGCCAGCAGTTCGCTCTTCGGACAGCTATATGGCTACACCTTC.